This is a list of T cell receptor beta chains from one sample in a study of cytomegalovirus exposure and HLA in healthy donors. Libraries were prepared by immunoSEQ multiplex PCR; TCRdb keeps only in-frame clonotypes and omits some of them. The sample shows some 98,000 clones, 80% to 85% of them seen only once. Sequenced sample: PBMCs. These receptors came from a man aged 35 to 55 in good health and CMV-seronegative. CDR3s include the opening cysteine and the closing phenylalanine or tryptophan. The D gene is left open where the match is weak. Some rows have no size entry. The others give once, few or many, or a class for an expanded clone.

D | J | size | V | DNA | CDR3
- | TRBJ1-5 | - | TRBV2 | TGTGCCAGCAGTGACACAGGGCAAAATCAGCCCCAGCATTTT | CASSDTGQNQPQHF
TRBD2 | TRBJ2-5 | few | TRBV5-1 | TGCGCCAGCCGAGGGACTAGCGTGGAGACCCAGTACTTC | CASRGTSVETQYF
TRBD1 | TRBJ2-2 | - | TRBV28 | TGTGCCAGCAACCTCCGGGACAGGGAAACCGGGGAGCTGTTTTTT | CASNLRDRETGELFF
- | TRBJ2-5 | - | TRBV5-1 | TGCGCCAGCAGCTTGGTACCGGGGGGCGGGGAGACCCAGTACTTC | CASSLVPGGGETQYF
- | TRBJ2-2 | - | TRBV2 | TGTGCCAGCAGTTTCGGGGTGACCGGGGAGCTGTTTTTT | CASSFGVTGELFF
TRBD1 | TRBJ1-5 | - | TRBV2 | TGTGCCAGCAGAGAAACAGGGGCCCAGAATCAGCCCCAGCATTTT | CASRETGAQNQPQHF
TRBD2 | TRBJ2-7 | - | TRBV25-1 | TGTGCCAGCAGCCCACTGGCGGGGGGGGAGCAGTACTTC | CASSPLAGGEQYF
TRBD1 | TRBJ1-1 | - | TRBV7-9 | TGTGCCATCTCCGAAGGGCGGACAGGGAGGAACACTGAAGCTTTCTTT | CAISEGRTGRNTEAFF
- | TRBJ2-2 | - | TRBV6-5 | TGTGCCACCAGGAGGAACACCGGGGAGCTGTTTTTT | CATRRNTGELFF
TRBD1 | TRBJ2-1 | once | TRBV10-3 | TGTGCCATCAGTGCCCAGGGGGCGGGTAATGAGCAGTTCTTC | CAISAQGAGNEQFF
TRBD1 | TRBJ1-4 | - | TRBV5-1 | TGCGCCAGCAGGACAGGGGTTGCTGAAAAACTGTTTTTT | CASRTGVAEKLFF
- | TRBJ1-1 | - | TRBV7-9 | TGTGCCAGCAGCTTTGGAGCTTTGGACAACCGGATGGGGAACACTGAAGCTTTCTTT | CASSFGALDNRMGNTEAFF
TRBD1 | TRBJ2-7 | - | TRBV27 | TGTGCCAGCAGTTCCCCCGGGACAGTGGTATACGAGCAGTACTTC | CASSSPGTVVYEQYF
- | TRBJ2-3 | few | TRBV7-9 | TGTGCCAGCAGCTTAGCTGCCAGCGTGACAGATACGCAGTATTTT | CASSLAASVTDTQYF
TRBD2 | TRBJ2-3 | - | TRBV7-3 | TGTGCCAGCAGCTTAATAGCGGGGAGCACAGATACGCAGTATTTT | CASSLIAGSTDTQYF
TRBD1 | TRBJ1-1 | few | TRBV28 | TGTGCCAGCAGGACAGGGTGGACTGAAGCTTTCTTT | CASRTGWTEAFF
- | TRBJ1-2 | - | TRBV28 | TGTGCCAGCAGTTCCGCCGACAGGAACTATGGCTACACCTTC | CASSSADRNYGYTF
TRBD1 | TRBJ2-1 | few | TRBV28 | TGTGCCAGCAGTGAACCGGGACAGGGGAGGCTGGGCCAGCAGTTCTTC | CASSEPGQGRLGQQFF
- | TRBJ2-3 | - | TRBV10-1 | TGCGCCAGCAGTGAGGAGGGGGGGACGCAGTATTTT | CASSEEGGTQYF
TRBD1 | TRBJ1-5 | - | TRBV4-1 | TGCGCCAGCAGCCATTGGACAGGGGGCTCGCAAAATCAGCCCCAGCATTTT | CASSHWTGGSQNQPQHF
- | TRBJ2-5 | - | TRBV7-9 | TGTGCCAGCACCTGGCCCCAGGGTCTAGAGACCCAGTACTTC | CASTWPQGLETQYF
TRBD2 | TRBJ2-5 | - | TRBV7-2 | TGTGCCAGCAGCTTAGTGGCTAGCGGGGGGCGCCAAGAGACCCAGTACTTC | CASSLVASGGRQETQYF
TRBD1 | TRBJ1-5 | once | TRBV15 | TGTGCCACCAGCGGAGAGGGGGCTTATAGCAATCAGCCCCAGCATTTT | CATSGEGAYSNQPQHF
TRBD1 | TRBJ1-5 | - | TRBV27 | TGTGCCAGCAGCCGATCGGGACAGGTCTTCGATCAGCCCCAGCATTTT | CASSRSGQVFDQPQHF
- | TRBJ1-2 | - | TRBV7-9 | TGTTCCAGCAGCTCCAGGGCTCACTATGGCTACACCTTC | CSSSSRAHYGYTF
TRBD2 | TRBJ2-7 | - | TRBV7-9 | TGTGCCAGCTTGACGAGCGGGGCCTCCTACGAGCAGTACTTC | CASLTSGASYEQYF
TRBD2 | TRBJ2-7 | - | TRBV5-1 | TGCGCCAGCAGCTTGGGCGGGGGCGAGCAGTACTTC | CASSLGGGEQYF
TRBD1 | TRBJ2-1 | once | TRBV19 | TGTGCCAGTATGTTACAGGGGGCGCGAGGGAATGAGCAGTTCTTC | CASMLQGARGNEQFF
- | TRBJ2-4 | - | TRBV27 | TGTGCCAGCAGGCTACAGGCGTCCCCGATATCCAAAAACATTCAGTACTTC | CASRLQASPISKNIQYF
- | TRBJ2-7 | - | TRBV27 | TGTGCCAGCAGTAGCGGAACCTACGAGCAGTACTTC | CASSSGTYEQYF
- | TRBJ1-2 | - | TRBV5-1 | TGCGCCAGCAGCTTGGTAACAGAGACATATGGCTACACCTTC | CASSLVTETYGYTF
- | TRBJ1-6 | - | TRBV10-3 | TGTGCCATCAGTGACCCTTCTGTCAACACCTATAATTCACCCCTCCACTTT | CAISDPSVNTYNSPLHF
TRBD1 | TRBJ1-4 | - | TRBV7-2 | TGTGCCAGCAGCCGACAGGGAAATGAAAAACTGTTTTTT | CASSRQGNEKLFF
TRBD1 | TRBJ2-7 | - | TRBV6-1 | TGTGCCAGCAGGAAATGGGACAGTAACTACGAGCAGTACTTC | CASRKWDSNYEQYF
- | TRBJ1-1 | - | TRBV9 | TGTGCCAGCAGCACGACAGTGAACACTGAAGCTTTCTTT | CASSTTVNTEAFF
TRBD1 | TRBJ2-5 | - | TRBV7-2 | TGTGCCAGCAGCCGACAGGGTCTAGTTTCGGAGACCCAGTACTTC | CASSRQGLVSETQYF
- | TRBJ1-5 | - | TRBV2 | TGTGCCAGCAGGGTCCGAGAGCAATCGCCCCAGCATTTT | CASRVREQSPQHF
- | TRBJ1-2 | - | TRBV7-6 | TGTGCCAGCAGCCCGGGGGGAGGACACTTAAACTATGGCTACACCTTC | CASSPGGGHLNYGYTF
- | TRBJ1-1 | - | TRBV6-6 | TGTGCCAGCCGTCAGGGGTTGAACACTGAAGCTTTCTTT | CASRQGLNTEAFF
TRBD1 | TRBJ1-4 | - | TRBV2 | TGTGCCAGCAGTACCCCGGGACAGGGGAATGAAAAACTGTTTTTT | CASSTPGQGNEKLFF
- | TRBJ1-2 | - | TRBV6-1 | TGTGCCAGCAGTGACCTATACCAGGGATTTGATGGCTACACCTTC | CASSDLYQGFDGYTF
TRBD2 | TRBJ2-2 | - | TRBV19 | TGTGCCAGTAGAAGTGGCGGGGGGGCCCCCGGGGAGCTGTTTTTT | CASRSGGGAPGELFF
- | TRBJ2-7 | - | TRBV11-2 | TGTGCCAGCAATGCTGCGGGGAAAGAGTACGAGCAGTACTTC | CASNAAGKEYEQYF